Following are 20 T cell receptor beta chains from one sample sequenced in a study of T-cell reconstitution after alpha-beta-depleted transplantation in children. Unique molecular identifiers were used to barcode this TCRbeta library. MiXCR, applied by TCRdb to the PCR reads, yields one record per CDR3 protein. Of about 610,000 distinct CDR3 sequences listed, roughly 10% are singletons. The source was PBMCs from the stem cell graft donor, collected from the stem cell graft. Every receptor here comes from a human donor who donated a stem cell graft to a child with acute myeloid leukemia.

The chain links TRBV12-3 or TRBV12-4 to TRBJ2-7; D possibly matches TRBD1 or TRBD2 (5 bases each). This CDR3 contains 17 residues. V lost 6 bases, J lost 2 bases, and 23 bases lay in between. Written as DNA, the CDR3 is TGTGCCAGCAGCCCCTCCCCCGGGACGGACCGAACCTACGAGCAGTACTTC. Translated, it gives CASSPSPGTDRTYEQYF.

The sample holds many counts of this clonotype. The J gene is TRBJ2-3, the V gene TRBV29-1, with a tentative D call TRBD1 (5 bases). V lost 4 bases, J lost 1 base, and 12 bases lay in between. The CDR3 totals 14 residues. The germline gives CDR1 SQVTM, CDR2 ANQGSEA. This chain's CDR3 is CSVASGSGTDTQYF. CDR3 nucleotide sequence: TGCAGCGTTGCTTCAGGGTCGGGCACAGATACGCAGTATTTT.

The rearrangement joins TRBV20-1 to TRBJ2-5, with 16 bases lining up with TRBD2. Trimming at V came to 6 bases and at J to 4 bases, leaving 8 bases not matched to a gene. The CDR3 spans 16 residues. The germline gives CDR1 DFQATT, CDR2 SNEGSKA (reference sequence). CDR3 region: CSATGLAGGRGETQYF. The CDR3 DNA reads TGCAGTGCCACGGGACTAGCGGGAGGGCGAGGAGAGACCCAGTACTTC.

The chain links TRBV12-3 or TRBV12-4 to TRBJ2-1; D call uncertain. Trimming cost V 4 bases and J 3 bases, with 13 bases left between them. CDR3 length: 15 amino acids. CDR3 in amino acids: CASSSPAALYNEQFF. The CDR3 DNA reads TGTGCCAGCAGTTCACCGGCCGCTCTCTACAATGAGCAGTTCTTC.

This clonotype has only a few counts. The CDR3 spells CSAVSDPYGYTF. The CDR3 DNA reads TGCAGTGCTGTCTCGGACCCCTATGGCTACACCTTC. The rearrangement links TRBV20-1 to TRBJ1-2, with D unresolved. Trimming left V 5 bases short and J 4 bases short, with 11 bases between. Germline lookup yields CDR1 DFQATT and CDR2 SNEGSKA (reference sequence). This CDR3 is built from 12 residues.

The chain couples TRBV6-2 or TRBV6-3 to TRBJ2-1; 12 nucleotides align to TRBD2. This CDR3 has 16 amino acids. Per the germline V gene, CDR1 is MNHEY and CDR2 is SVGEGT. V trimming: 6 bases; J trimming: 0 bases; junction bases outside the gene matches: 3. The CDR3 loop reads CASSSSGRASYNEQFF. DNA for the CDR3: TGTGCCAGCAGCTCTAGCGGGAGGGCCTCCTACAATGAGCAGTTCTTC.

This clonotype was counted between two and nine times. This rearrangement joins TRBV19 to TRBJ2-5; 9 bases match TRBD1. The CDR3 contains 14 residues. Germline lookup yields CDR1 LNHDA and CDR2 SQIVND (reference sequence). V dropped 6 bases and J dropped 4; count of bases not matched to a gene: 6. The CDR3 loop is CASSDRGERETQYF. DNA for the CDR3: TGTGCCAGTAGCGACAGGGGGGAGAGAGAGACCCAGTACTTC.

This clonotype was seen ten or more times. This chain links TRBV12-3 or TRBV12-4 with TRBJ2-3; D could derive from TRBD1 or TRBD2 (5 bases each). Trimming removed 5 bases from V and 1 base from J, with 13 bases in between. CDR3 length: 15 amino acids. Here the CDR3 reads CASSEGRGRTDTQYF. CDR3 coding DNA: TGTGCCAGCAGTGAAGGTCGGGGACGCACAGATACGCAGTATTTT.

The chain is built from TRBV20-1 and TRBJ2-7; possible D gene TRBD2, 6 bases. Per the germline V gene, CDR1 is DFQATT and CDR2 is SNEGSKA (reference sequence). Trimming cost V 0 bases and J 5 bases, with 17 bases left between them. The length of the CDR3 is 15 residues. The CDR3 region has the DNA TGCAGTGCTAGAGATGTGACTAGGGTTGTGGACGAGCAGTACTTC. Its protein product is CSARDVTRVVDEQYF.

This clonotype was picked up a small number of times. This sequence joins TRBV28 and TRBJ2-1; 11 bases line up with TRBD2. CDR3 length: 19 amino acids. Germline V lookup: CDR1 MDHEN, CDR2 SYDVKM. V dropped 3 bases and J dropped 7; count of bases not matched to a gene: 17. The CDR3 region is CASSFVTSGVRHNRNEQFF. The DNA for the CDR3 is TGTGCCAGCAGTTTTGTGACTAGCGGGGTGAGGCACAATAGGAATGAGCAGTTCTTC.

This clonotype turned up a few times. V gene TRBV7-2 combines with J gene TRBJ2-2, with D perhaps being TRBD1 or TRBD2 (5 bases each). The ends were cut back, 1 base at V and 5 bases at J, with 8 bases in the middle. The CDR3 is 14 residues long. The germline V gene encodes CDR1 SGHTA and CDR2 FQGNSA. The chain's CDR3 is CASSLEEGTGELFF. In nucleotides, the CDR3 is TGTGCCAGCAGCTTAGAAGAGGGGACCGGGGAGCTGTTTTTT.

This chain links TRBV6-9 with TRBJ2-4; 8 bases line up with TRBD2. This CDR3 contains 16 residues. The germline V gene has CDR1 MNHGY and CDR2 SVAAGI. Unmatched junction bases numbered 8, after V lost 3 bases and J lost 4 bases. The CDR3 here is CASSYEGGRSKNIQYF. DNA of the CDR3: TGTGCCAGCAGTTACGAAGGCGGGAGGAGTAAAAACATTCAGTACTTC.

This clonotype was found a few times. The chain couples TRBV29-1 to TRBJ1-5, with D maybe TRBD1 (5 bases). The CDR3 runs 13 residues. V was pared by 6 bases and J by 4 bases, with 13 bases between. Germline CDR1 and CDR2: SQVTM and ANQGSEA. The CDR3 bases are TGCAGCGTCGGCGGGGGACTGAATCAGCCCCAGCATTTT. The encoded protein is CSVGGGLNQPQHF.

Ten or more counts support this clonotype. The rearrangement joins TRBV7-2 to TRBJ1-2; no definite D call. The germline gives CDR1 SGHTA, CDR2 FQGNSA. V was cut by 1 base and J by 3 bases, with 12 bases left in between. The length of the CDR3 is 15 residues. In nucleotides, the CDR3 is TGTGCCAGCAGCTTAGTCGGGGTCGGGGACTATGGCTACACCTTC. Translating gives CASSLVGVGDYGYTF.

CDR3 DNA: TGTGCCAGCAGTGGACGACTAGCGGGAGTATACGAGCAGTACTTC. It codes for CASSGRLAGVYEQYF. The chain recombines TRBV12-3 or TRBV12-4 with TRBJ2-7, with TRBD2 matching 12 bases. The CDR3 is 15 amino acids. Trimming removed 5 bases from V and 4 bases from J; junction bases left unmatched: 6.

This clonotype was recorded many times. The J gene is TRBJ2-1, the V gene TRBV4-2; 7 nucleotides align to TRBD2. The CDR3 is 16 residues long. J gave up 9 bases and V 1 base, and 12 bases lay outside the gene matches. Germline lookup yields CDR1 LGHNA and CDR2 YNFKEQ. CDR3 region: CASSQGPSGAIGEQFF. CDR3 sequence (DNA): TGTGCCAGCAGCCAAGGTCCCAGCGGGGCCATCGGTGAGCAGTTCTTC.

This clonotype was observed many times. This CDR3 is CASSLLRGGTGNEQFF. Written as DNA, the CDR3 is TGTGCCAGCAGTTTATTACGAGGGGGCACGGGGAATGAGCAGTTCTTC. The chain combines TRBV28 with TRBJ2-1; TRBD1 matches 7 bases. Looked up from germline, CDR1 is MDHEN and CDR2 is SYDVKM. V trimming: 1 base; J trimming: 7 bases; junction bases outside the gene matches: 10. The CDR3 is made up of 16 amino acids.

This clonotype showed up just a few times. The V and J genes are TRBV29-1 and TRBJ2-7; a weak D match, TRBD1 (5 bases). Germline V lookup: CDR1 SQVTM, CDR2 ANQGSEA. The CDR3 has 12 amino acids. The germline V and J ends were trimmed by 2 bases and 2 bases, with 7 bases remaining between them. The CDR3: CSVESTAYEQYF. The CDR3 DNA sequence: TGCAGCGTTGAATCGACAGCCTACGAGCAGTACTTC.

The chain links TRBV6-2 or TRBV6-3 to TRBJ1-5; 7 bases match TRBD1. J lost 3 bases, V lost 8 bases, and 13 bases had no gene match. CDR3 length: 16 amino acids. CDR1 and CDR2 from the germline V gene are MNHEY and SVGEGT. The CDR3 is CASSQGGQNYNQPQHF. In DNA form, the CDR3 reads TGTGCCAGCTCCCAGGGGGGACAGAACTACAATCAGCCCCAGCATTTT.

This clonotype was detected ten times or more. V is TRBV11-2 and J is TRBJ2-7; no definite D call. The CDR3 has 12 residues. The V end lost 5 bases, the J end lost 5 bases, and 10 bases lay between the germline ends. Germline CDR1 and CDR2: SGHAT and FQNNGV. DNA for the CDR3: TGTGCCAGCAGCGTATTTGGGGACGAGCAGTACTTC. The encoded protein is CASSVFGDEQYF.